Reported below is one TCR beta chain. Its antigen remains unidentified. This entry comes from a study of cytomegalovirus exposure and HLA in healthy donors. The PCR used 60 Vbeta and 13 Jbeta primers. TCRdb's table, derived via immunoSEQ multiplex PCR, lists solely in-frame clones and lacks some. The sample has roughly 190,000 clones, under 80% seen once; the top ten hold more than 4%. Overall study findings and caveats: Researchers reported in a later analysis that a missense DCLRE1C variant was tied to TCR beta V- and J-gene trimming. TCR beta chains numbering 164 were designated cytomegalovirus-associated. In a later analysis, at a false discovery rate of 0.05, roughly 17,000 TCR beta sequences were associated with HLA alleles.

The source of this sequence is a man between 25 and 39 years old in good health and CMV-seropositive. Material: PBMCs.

DNA for the CDR3: TGTGCCAGCAGCCCTGGGACACTGAACACTGAAGCTTTCTTT. Protein product: CASSPGTLNTEAFF. The chain combines TRBV9 with TRBJ1-1; TRBD1 might be the D (6 bases). The CDR3 contains 14 residues. Germline V gene sequence: CDR1 SGDLS, CDR2 YYNGEE. V was clipped by 4 bases and J by 0 bases, with 10 bases between them.